This T cell receptor beta chain was identified in a study of OX40 agonist ivuxolimab in advanced cancers. Study-wide context: Dose-escalation patients' cancers were hepatocellular carcinoma, melanoma, renal cell or head and neck cancer. Three partial responders included one hepatocellular carcinoma patient and two cutaneous melanoma patients.

Assay used: immunoSEQ multiplex PCR; TCRdb lists only in-frame clones, some missing. Altogether about 21,000 clones are present, 83% being singletons, with the ten largest covering around 18%. A word on this clone: Its ends do not fully match the called genes, so a read error is possible. The sample has other DNA sequences that encode this CDR3 too.

Patients were excluded for autoimmune disease history or systemic immunosuppression. Germline V gives CDR1 SEHNR, CDR2 FQNEAQ (reference sequence). This CDR3 contains 17 residues. The sample here was CD4+ or CD8+ T cells sorted from blood, taken in a trial of the OX40 agonist ivuxolimab. The chain employs TRBV7-9 and TRBJ1-2; 10 nucleotides agree with TRBD1. The clonotype originates from an adult with an advanced solid tumor such as melanoma, head and neck, liver or kidney cancer. The CDR3 loop reads CASSPALIPGQGFGYTF. CDR3 coding DNA: TGTGCCAGCAGCCCTGCTCTAATCCCGGGACAGGGGTTTGGCTATACCTTC.